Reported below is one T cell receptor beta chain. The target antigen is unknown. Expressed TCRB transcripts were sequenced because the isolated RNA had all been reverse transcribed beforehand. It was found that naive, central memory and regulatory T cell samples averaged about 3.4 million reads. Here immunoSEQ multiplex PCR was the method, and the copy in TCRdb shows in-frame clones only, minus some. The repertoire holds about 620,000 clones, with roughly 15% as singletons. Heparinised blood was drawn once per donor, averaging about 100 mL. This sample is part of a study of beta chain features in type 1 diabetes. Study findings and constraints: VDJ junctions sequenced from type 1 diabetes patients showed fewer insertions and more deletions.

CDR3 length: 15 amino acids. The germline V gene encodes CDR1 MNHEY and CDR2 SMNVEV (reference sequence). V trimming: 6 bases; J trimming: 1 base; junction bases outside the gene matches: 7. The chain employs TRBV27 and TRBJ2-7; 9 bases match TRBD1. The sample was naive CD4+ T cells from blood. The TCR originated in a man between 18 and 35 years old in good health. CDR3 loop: CASRLQGAGSYEQYF. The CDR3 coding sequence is TGTGCCAGCAGATTACAGGGGGCGGGTTCCTACGAGCAGTACTTC.